Below, one T cell receptor (beta chain) is given with its context. The sample originates from a study of blood T cell repertoires in COVID-19. The overall study: Samples representing acute and convalescent COVID-19 were sourced from the United States, Italy and Spain. T cells, B-cell-depleted T cells, or PBMCs supplied cDNA or gDNA.

Germline V gene sequence: CDR1 SEHNR, CDR2 FQNEAQ (reference sequence). CDR3 length: 14 amino acids. V was clipped by 7 bases and J by 1 base, with 13 bases between them. Original data processing: Nucleated cell number was recorded as an estimate derived from reference gene primer amplification. Sequenced by immunoSEQ multiplex PCR; TCRdb stores in-frame clones only, minus some. The V and J calls and clone size are taken from that table; D and trimming were inferred from the DNA. The sample gives some 120,000 clones, more than 75% of which show up once; 1.5% is in the top ten. This chain connects TRBV7-9 to TRBJ1-2; D not certain. This TCR came from a human donor in a cohort sampled during active COVID-19. Sequencing input: peripheral blood. CDR3 sequence (DNA): TGTGCCAGCACCACGGGGAGGCGTAACTATGGCTACACCTTC. Its translation: CASTTGRRNYGYTF.